The sequence of this T cell receptor (beta chain) was determined in a study of T cell responses to AZD1222 COVID-19 vaccine. Study-level information: Pooling was applied to second doses at about 4 or about 12 weeks. Study outcomes and limitations: Following two doses of AZD1222, Spike-specific TCR breadth and depth rose. Among the donors, most were white British and more were female, and clonal diversity was possibly underestimated.

As concerns this clone: Its antigen is unidentified.

Measured with immunoSEQ multiplex PCR; TCRdb has only the in-frame clones, and not every one. The data show under 95,000 clones, with roughly 87% seen just once and over 2% held by the top ten. Germline loops: CDR1 SEHNR, CDR2 FQNEAQ (reference sequence). V lost 4 bases, J lost 3 bases, and 7 bases stayed unmatched. This CDR3 is built from 16 residues. This receptor was taken from an adult in good health. The sample consisted of peripheral blood, taken on day 0 of AZD1222 vaccination. The chain joins TRBV7-9 to TRBJ2-2; 8 bases are a match to TRBD1. This CDR3 is CASSSSGGGYTGELFF. CDR3 in DNA: TGTGCCAGCAGCTCTTCAGGGGGCGGCTACACCGGGGAGCTGTTTTTT.